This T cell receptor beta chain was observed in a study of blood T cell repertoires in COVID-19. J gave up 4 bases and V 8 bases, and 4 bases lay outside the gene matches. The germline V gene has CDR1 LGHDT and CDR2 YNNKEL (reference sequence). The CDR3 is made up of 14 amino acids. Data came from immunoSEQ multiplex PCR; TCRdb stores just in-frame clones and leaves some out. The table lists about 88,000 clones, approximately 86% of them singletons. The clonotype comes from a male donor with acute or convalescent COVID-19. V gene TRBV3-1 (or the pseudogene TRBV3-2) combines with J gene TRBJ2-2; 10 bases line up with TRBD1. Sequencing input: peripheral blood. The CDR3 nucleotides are TGTGCCAGCCGACAGGGGGCGAGCACCGGGGAGCTGTTTTTT. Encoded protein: CASRQGASTGELFF.